The rows below give T cell receptor beta chains drawn from one sample of a study of cytomegalovirus exposure and HLA in healthy donors. Clones were read by immunoSEQ multiplex PCR, and TCRdb kept only the in-frame ones, dropping some. The sample holds roughly 130,000 clones; 80% are singletons and the top ten take 2% to 3%. The sequencing sample was made of PBMCs. Receptors were obtained from a man aged 25 to 40 in good health and CMV-seronegative. The CDR3 runs from the conserved cysteine through the conserved F or W. Each record gives: clone size, J gene, V gene, D gene, CDR3 DNA, CDR3 protein. A D gene is named only where the DNA matches it firmly. Only some rows state a clone size, as once, few, many or a class for expanded clones.

.,TRBJ2-2,TRBV28,TRBD2,TGTGCCAGCAGTCTCCGACTAGCGGGAGGAGGGGAGCTGTTTTTT,CASSLRLAGGGELFF
.,TRBJ2-7,TRBV2,.,TGTGCCAGCAGTTATACTAGTACCTACGAGCAGTACTTC,CASSYTSTYEQYF
.,TRBJ2-7,TRBV15,.,TGTGCCACCAGCGAACAGGATTCCTCCTACGAGCAGTACTTC,CATSEQDSSYEQYF
.,TRBJ1-2,TRBV9,.,TGTGCCAGCAGCGCATTGTCGACGGGGAAGAACTATGGCTACCCCTTC,CASSALSTGKNYGYPF
.,TRBJ2-7,TRBV23-1,.,TGCGCCAGCAGTCCCCCCGGACACCCCTGTATATACGAGCAGTACTTC,CASSPPGHPCIYEQYF
.,TRBJ1-3,TRBV7-9,TRBD1,TGTGCCAGCAGCTTAGTAGGGACAGGGATAAACTCTGGAAACACCATATATTTT,CASSLVGTGINSGNTIYF
.,TRBJ2-7,TRBV6-1,.,TGTGCCAGCGGTACAGTCTACGAGCAGTACTTC,CASGTVYEQYF
.,TRBJ2-1,TRBV4-3,.,TGCGCCAGCAGCCAGAATAGCGGCCTAACCTACAATGAGCAGTTCTTC,CASSQNSGLTYNEQFF
once,TRBJ2-1,TRBV4-2,.,TGTGCCAGCAGCCAAGAGCGGGGTCGCTACAATGAGCAGTTCTTC,CASSQERGRYNEQFF
.,TRBJ1-2,TRBV9,.,TGTGCCAGCAGCGTAGTGGCAGAATCTAACTATGGCTACACCTTC,CASSVVAESNYGYTF
.,TRBJ2-1,TRBV5-1,TRBD2,TGCGCCAGCAGCCCCTCGACTAGCGGGACGGGGAATGAGCAGTTCTTC,CASSPSTSGTGNEQFF
.,TRBJ2-2,TRBV7-2,TRBD2,TGTGCCAGCAGCTTAGTGGGGGGGATCAACACCGGGGAGCTGTTTTTT,CASSLVGGINTGELFF
.,TRBJ2-3,TRBV28,.,TGTGCCAGCAGTTTGCAGGGGGGAGATACGCAGTATTTT,CASSLQGGDTQYF
.,TRBJ2-5,TRBV10-1,TRBD2,TGCGCCAGCAGGGGATGCGGGAGGAGGGGCAAGGGAGAGACCCAGTACTTC,CASRGCGRRGKGETQYF
.,TRBJ2-3,TRBV7-2,.,TGTGCCAGCAACCAAGCTGAATCAGATACGCAGTATTTT,CASNQAESDTQYF
.,TRBJ2-3,TRBV28,TRBD1,TGTGCCAGCAGCCCAGCTGGCAGGGGGCGAAGTACAGATACGCAGTATTTT,CASSPAGRGRSTDTQYF
.,TRBJ2-7,TRBV20-1,.,TGCAGTGCTAGGTCTGCCTACGAGCAGTACTTC,CSARSAYEQYF
.,TRBJ2-5,TRBV30,TRBD1,TGTGCCTGGGGACAGGGGCGAGAGACCCAGTACTTC,CAWGQGRETQYF
.,TRBJ1-5,TRBV2,.,TGTGCCAGCAGAGGAGGGGTGGGTCAGCCCCAGAATTTT,CASRGGVGQPQNF
.,TRBJ1-5,TRBV28,.,TGTGCCAGCAGTTTTTTCGGGAATCAGCCCCAGCATTTT,CASSFFGNQPQHF
.,TRBJ2-1,TRBV28,TRBD2,TGTGCCAGCAGGTCAACTAGCGGGAGAAATGAGCAGTTCTTC,CASRSTSGRNEQFF
few,TRBJ2-1,TRBV5-1,TRBD2,TGCGCCAGCAGCTCACTAGCGGGAGTAAACAATGAGCAGTTCTTC,CASSSLAGVNNEQFF
.,TRBJ2-7,TRBV28,TRBD1,TGTGCCAGCAGTTGGGGGACAGGGGTCGAGCAGTACTTC,CASSWGTGVEQYF
.,TRBJ2-3,TRBV27,.,TGTGCCAGCGGGGAGGGCACAGATACGCAGTATTTT,CASGEGTDTQYF
.,TRBJ2-5,TRBV25-1,TRBD2,TGTGCCAGCAGTGAATCGGCGGGACTAGCGGCACAAGAGACCCAGTACTTC,CASSESAGLAAQETQYF
.,TRBJ2-3,TRBV5-1,TRBD2,TGCGCCAGCAGCTTACAAGCGGGAGCGCTGGCAGATACGCAGTATTTT,CASSLQAGALADTQYF
.,TRBJ2-7,TRBV6-5,.,TGTGCCAGCAGTTACCTGTCTGGAGGGACCGACGAGCAGTACTTC,CASSYLSGGTDEQYF
.,TRBJ2-1,TRBV5-1,.,TGCGCCAGCATCGCTGTCCGATTAGAGAACAATGAGCAGTTCTTC,CASIAVRLENNEQFF
.,TRBJ2-7,TRBV19,TRBD2,TGTGCCAGTAGTATATTGACTAGCGGGCACCCCTACGAGCAATACTTC,CASSILTSGHPYEQYF
.,TRBJ1-1,TRBV6-1,.,TGTGCCAGCAGTGTTACGGAGGACACTGAAGCTTTCTTT,CASSVTEDTEAFF
.,TRBJ1-2,TRBV5-6,TRBD1,TGTGCCAGCAGCTCAGGACAGGGGTTGATTTATGGCTACACCTTC,CASSSGQGLIYGYTF
once,TRBJ1-2,TRBV6-5,.,TGTGCCAGCAGTCACGGGGACTTCAGAACCTATGGCTACACCTTC,CASSHGDFRTYGYTF
once,TRBJ2-5,TRBV28,TRBD2,TGTGCCAGCACCATCGGGACTAGGGGACAGACCCAGTACTTC,CASTIGTRGQTQYF
.,TRBJ1-2,TRBV7-2,.,TGTGCCAGCAGCCTGGACATAAACTATGGCTACACCTTC,CASSLDINYGYTF
few,TRBJ2-1,TRBV28,TRBD1,TGTGCCAGCAGTTTTGCGGGACAGGGAAATGAGCAGTTCTTC,CASSFAGQGNEQFF
.,TRBJ2-1,TRBV7-2,.,TGTGCCAGCAGCTTACATACACCCATCGGGTCGTACAATGAGCAGTTCTTC,CASSLHTPIGSYNEQFF
few,TRBJ2-5,TRBV4-3,.,TGCGCCAGCAGCCAAGATCTGCCGGGAGTTGGGCAAGAGACCCAGTACTTC,CASSQDLPGVGQETQYF
.,TRBJ2-7,TRBV5-6,TRBD1,TGTGCCAGCAGCTTGGGACAGGGGCGAACCCACGAGCAGTACTTC,CASSLGQGRTHEQYF